This record covers a single TCR beta chain. Profiled with immunoSEQ multiplex PCR; TCRdb holds only in-frame clones, not every one. The sample consists of over 250,000 clones, 80% to 90% of them appearing once. The CDR3 length is 16 residues. Looked up from germline, CDR1 is SGHNT and CDR2 is YYREEE (reference sequence). The V and J ends lost 3 bases and 2 bases, in that order; junction bases with no gene match: 3. The data originate from a study of blood T cell repertoires in COVID-19. Study context: COVID-19 samples from acute and convalescent phases originated in the United States, Italy and Spain.

V gene TRBV5-4 combines with J gene TRBJ2-1, with 12 positions matching TRBD2. The sequencing input was peripheral blood. The sequence came from a woman in her seventies with acute or convalescent COVID-19. The CDR3 DNA reads as TGTGCCAGCAGCTCCTCTAGCGGGGGGGCCTACAATGAGCAGTTCTTC. It translates to CASSSSSGGAYNEQFF.